This note documents a single T cell receptor (beta chain) sequence. The data stem from a study of blood T cell repertoires in COVID-19. As for the study in general: Spain, Italy and the United States supplied samples that represented acute and convalescent COVID-19. T cells, B-cell-depleted T cells, or PBMCs supplied cDNA or gDNA.

Authors' processing steps: It was from reference gene primer amplification that nucleated cell counts were estimated. Profiling relied on immunoSEQ multiplex PCR, and the TCRdb table lists in-frame clones only, not all of them. The D gene and trimming were derived from the DNA, and the V and J assignments and clone size from that table. Altogether some 180,000 clones are present, approximately 91% being singletons, with the ten largest covering roughly 4.5%. Sequencing input: peripheral blood. This sequence originates from a man aged 18-30 years with COVID-19, enrolled during active disease.

CDR3 amino acids: CASSLVGGWPNEQFF. For the CDR3, the DNA is TGTGCCAGCAGCTTAGTGGGAGGGTGGCCCAATGAGCAGTTCTTC. The rearrangement links TRBV7-8 to TRBJ2-1; 7 bases line up with TRBD2. With V trimmed by 1 base and J by 6 bases, 6 bases remained unmatched. CDR1 and CDR2 from the germline V gene are SGHVS and FQNEAQ. This CDR3 spans 15 amino acids.